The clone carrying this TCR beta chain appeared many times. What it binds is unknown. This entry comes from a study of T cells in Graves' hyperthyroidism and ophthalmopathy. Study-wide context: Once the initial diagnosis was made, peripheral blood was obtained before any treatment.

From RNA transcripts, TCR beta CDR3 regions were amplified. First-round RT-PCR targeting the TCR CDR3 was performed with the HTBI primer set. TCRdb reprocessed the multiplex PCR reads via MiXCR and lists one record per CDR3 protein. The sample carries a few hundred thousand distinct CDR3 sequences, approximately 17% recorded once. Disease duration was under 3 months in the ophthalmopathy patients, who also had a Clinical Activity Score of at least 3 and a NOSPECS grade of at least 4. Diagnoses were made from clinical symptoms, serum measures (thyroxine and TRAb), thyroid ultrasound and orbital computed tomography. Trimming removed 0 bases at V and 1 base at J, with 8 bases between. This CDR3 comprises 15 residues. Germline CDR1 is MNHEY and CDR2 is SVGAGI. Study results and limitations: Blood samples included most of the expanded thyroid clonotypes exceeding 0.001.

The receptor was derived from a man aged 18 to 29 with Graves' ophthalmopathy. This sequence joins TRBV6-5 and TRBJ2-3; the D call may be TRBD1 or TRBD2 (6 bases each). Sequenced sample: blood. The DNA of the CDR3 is TGTGCCAGCAGTTACTCAGGGGGGCGCACAGATACGCAGTATTTT. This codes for CASSYSGGRTDTQYF.